Each of the 8 T cell receptor beta chains below was sequenced from the same sample in a study of PD-L1 blockade in urothelial cancer. Sequenced by immunoSEQ multiplex PCR; TCRdb stores in-frame clones only, minus some. The sample shows 30,000 to 45,000 clones, 84% of them seen only once. The time point: peripheral blood 6 weeks after treatment start. The starting material was PBMCs, obtained around atezolizumab (anti-PD-L1) treatment. Receptor source: a man between 40 and 49 years old with urothelial cancer.

CDR3 nucleotide sequence: TGTGCCAGCAGCCCTCTTTACGAGCAGTACTTC. It yields the protein CASSPLYEQYF. The rearrangement links TRBV21-1 to TRBJ2-7; the tabulated D call, TRBD2, remains unverified against the DNA. TRBV21-1 is shown as a pseudogene. The CDR3 has 11 amino acids.

This chain connects TRBV4-2 to TRBJ2-1, with a possible D match to TRBD2 (5 bases). The CDR3 totals 15 residues. Deletions cut 5 bases from V and 5 bases from J, with 16 bases between. CDR1 is LGHNA and CDR2 is YNFKEQ in the germline V gene. DNA of the CDR3: TGTGCCAGCAGCGCCCGGGGTAGCGCCCACAATGAGCAGTTCTTC. Translation gives CASSARGSAHNEQFF.

The J gene is TRBJ1-1, the V gene TRBV28; D gene uncertain. V was cut by 5 bases and J by 0 bases, with 10 bases left in between. CDR1 is MDHEN and CDR2 is SYDVKM in the germline V gene. This CDR3 has 14 residues. This CDR3 is CASSRTGMNTEAFF. In DNA form, the CDR3 reads TGTGCCAGCAGTCGGACGGGGATGAACACTGAAGCTTTCTTT.

This chain connects TRBV18 to TRBJ1-1, with D perhaps matching TRBD1 (5 bases). Germline V gene sequence: CDR1 KGHSH, CDR2 LQKENI. The CDR3 loop spans 16 amino acids. Deletions cut 3 bases from V and 0 bases from J, with 14 bases between. In DNA, the CDR3 is TGTGCCAGCTCACCCTTCGGGGGTACTATGAACACTGAAGCTTTCTTT. It specifies CASSPFGGTMNTEAFF.

The chain recombines TRBV4-3 with TRBJ1-3, with TRBD1 as a possible D gene (6 bases). The germline CDR1 and CDR2 sequences are LGHNA and YSLEER. Trimming took off 3 bases at V and 2 bases at J, with 8 bases between the two ends. The length of the CDR3 is 14 residues. The CDR3 region is CASSHRTAGNTIYF. CDR3 bases: TGCGCCAGCAGCCATCGGACAGCTGGAAACACCATATATTTT.

This sequence joins TRBV7-2 and TRBJ2-2, with TRBD2 identical over 8 bases. The CDR3 covers 15 residues. The ends lost 8 bases at V and 4 bases at J; junction bases unmatched: 9. In germline, CDR1 is SGHTA, CDR2 FQGNSA. CDR3 amino acids: CASRKAGGSTGELFF. Written as DNA, the CDR3 is TGTGCCAGCCGAAAGGCGGGAGGAAGCACCGGGGAGCTGTTTTTT.

V and J are TRBV28 and TRBJ1-5; maybe TRBD1 (6 bases). This CDR3 contains 15 residues. In germline, CDR1 is MDHEN, CDR2 SYDVKM. V lost 5 bases, J lost 5 bases, and 16 bases lay in between. The CDR3 DNA is TGTGCCAGCAGTATTACGGGACAATTGGATCAGCCCCAGCATTTT. It encodes CASSITGQLDQPQHF.

The CDR3 region is CSVGPTDTQYF. CDR3 DNA: TGCAGTGTTGGGCCCACAGATACGCAGTATTTT. The chain is built from TRBV20-1 and TRBJ2-3; D uncertain. V lost 7 bases to trimming and J lost 2 bases, with 7 bases between them. Germline V gene lookup returns CDR1 DFQATT and CDR2 SNEGSKA (reference sequence). The CDR3 consists of 11 residues.